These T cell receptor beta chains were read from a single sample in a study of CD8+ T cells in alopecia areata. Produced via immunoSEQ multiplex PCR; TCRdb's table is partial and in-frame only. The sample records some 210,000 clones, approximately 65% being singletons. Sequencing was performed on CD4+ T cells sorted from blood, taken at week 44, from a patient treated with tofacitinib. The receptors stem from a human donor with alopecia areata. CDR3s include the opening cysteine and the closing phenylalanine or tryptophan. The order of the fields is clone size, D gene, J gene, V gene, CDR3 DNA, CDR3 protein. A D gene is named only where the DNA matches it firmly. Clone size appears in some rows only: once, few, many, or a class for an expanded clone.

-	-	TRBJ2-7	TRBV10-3	TGTGCCATCAGTGTGGGCAGATACTACGAGCAGTACTTC	CAISVGRYYEQYF
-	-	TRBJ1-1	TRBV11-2	TGTGCCAGCAGACGTCAGTGGAACACTGAAGCTTTCTTT	CASRRQWNTEAFF
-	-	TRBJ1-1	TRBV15	TGTGCCACCAGCACCAACGTCCCGTTGAACACTGAAGCTTTCTTT	CATSTNVPLNTEAFF
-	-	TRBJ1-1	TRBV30	TGTGCCTGGAGTCGAGGGGTCAGCCTCACCTCGGAAGCTTTCTTT	CAWSRGVSLTSEAFF
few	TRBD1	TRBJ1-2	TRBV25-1	TGTGCCAGCAGTGAAACGGGACAGCGCTTCTATGGCTACACCTTC	CASSETGQRFYGYTF
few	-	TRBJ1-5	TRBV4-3	TGCGCCAGCAGCCAGACCATGGGGGGCGAACAGCCCCAGCATTTT	CASSQTMGGEQPQHF
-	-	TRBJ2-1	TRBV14	TGTGCCAGCAGCCAAGACCAGGGGTATTCCTACAATGAGCAGTTCTTC	CASSQDQGYSYNEQFF
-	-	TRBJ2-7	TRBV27	TGTGCCAGCAGTTCGGGTGTGTATGGTTACGAGCAGTACTTC	CASSSGVYGYEQYF
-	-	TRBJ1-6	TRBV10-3	TGTGCCATCAGTGAGTCCACATCCAGCTCCTATAATTCACCCCTCCACTTT	CAISESTSSSYNSPLHF
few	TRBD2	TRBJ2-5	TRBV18	TGTGCCAGCTCACCACGGCTACTAGCGGGGGTTCAAGAGACCCAGTACTTC	CASSPRLLAGVQETQYF
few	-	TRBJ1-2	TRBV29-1	TGCAGCGTTGCCCAGGGTATGGGGGGCTACACCTTC	CSVAQGMGGYTF